This T cell receptor beta chain was sequenced during a study of OX40 agonist ivuxolimab in advanced cancers. In the study overall: Under the entry rules, prior anti-PD-1, anti-PD-L1 or anti-CTLA-4 therapy was allowed, and about 40% had some.

The study, taken as a whole, reports: The CD4+ and CD8+ T cells in the blood had expanded clonally by week 6 at 0.1 to 3.0 mg/kg. In CD8+ T cells, expanded clones were on average more numerous than in CD4+. Some of the nonresponding patients also showed low levels of normalized T-cell clonal expansion.

This CDR3 has 16 amino acids. Germline trimming cut 5 bases from V and 6 bases from J; bases unmatched to any gene: 10. Germline V gene sequence: CDR1 SEHNR, CDR2 FQNEAQ (reference sequence). As for this clone: The antigen remains undetermined.

Generated by immunoSEQ multiplex PCR, the TCRdb table keeps only in-frame clones and is missing some. The sample contains some 67,000 clones, approximately 80% of which appear only once. The rearrangement links TRBV7-9 to TRBJ1-4; the match to TRBD1 covers 9 bases. The sequence was obtained from an adult with an advanced solid tumor such as melanoma, head and neck, liver or kidney cancer. Source: CD4+ or CD8+ T cells sorted from blood, taken in a trial of the OX40 agonist ivuxolimab. For the CDR3, the DNA is TGTGCCAGCAGCCCGGGACAGGGAGAAGTGGATGAAAAACTGTTTTTT. It encodes CASSPGQGEVDEKLFF.